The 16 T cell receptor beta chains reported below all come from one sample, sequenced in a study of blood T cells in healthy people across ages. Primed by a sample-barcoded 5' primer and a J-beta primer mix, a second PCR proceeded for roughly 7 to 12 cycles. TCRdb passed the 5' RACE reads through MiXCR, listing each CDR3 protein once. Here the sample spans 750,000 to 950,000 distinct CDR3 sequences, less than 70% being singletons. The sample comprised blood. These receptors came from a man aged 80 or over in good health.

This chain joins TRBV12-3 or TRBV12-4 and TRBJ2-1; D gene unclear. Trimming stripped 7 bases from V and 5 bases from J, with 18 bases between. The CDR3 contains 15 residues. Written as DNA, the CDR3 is TGTGCCAGCACTATTCTGGCGGTCCCCGACAATGAGCAGTTCTTC. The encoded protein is CASTILAVPDNEQFF.

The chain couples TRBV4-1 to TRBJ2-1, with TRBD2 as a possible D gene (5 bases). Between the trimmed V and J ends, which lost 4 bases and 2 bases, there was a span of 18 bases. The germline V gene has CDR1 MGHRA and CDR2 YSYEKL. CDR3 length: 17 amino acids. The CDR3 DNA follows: TGCGCCAGCAGCCTCGCCCCGAGCGGAAGTCCCTACAATGAGCAGTTCTTC. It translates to CASSLAPSGSPYNEQFF.

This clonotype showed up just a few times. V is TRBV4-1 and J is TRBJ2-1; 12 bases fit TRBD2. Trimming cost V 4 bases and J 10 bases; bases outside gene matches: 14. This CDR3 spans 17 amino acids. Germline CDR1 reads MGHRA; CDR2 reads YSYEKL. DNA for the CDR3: TGCGCCAGCAGCCCAACCCGACTAGCGGGAGTCCTAAGGGAGCAGTTCTTC. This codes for CASSPTRLAGVLREQFF.

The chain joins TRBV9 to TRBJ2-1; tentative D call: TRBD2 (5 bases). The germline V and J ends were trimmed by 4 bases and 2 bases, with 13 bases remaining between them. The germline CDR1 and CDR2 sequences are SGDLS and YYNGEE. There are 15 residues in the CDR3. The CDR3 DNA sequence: TGTGCCAGCAGCCTACTGGAGGTACCCTACAATGAGCAGTTCTTC. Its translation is CASSLLEVPYNEQFF. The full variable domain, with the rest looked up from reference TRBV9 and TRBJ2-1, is DSGVTQTPKHLITATGQRVTLRCSPRSGDLSVYWYQQSLDQGLQFLIQYYNGEERAKGNILERFSAQQFPDLHSELNLSSLELGDSALYFCASSLLEVPYNEQFFGPGTRLTVL.

The CDR3 here is CASSLGQQTNEQFF. The CDR3 DNA sequence: TGTGCCAGCAGCTTAGGGCAGCAAACCAATGAGCAGTTCTTC. The V gene is TRBV11-2, the J gene TRBJ2-1; the D is unclear. V lost 1 base to trimming and J lost 6 bases, with 10 bases between them. Germline values: CDR1 SGHAT, CDR2 FQNNGV. The CDR3 is 14 residues long.

The CDR3 DNA follows: TGCGCCAGCAGCCAAGGGGAACAGGGACGCTTGGACAATGAGCAGTTCTTC. Protein sequence: CASSQGEQGRLDNEQFF. The V and J genes are TRBV4-1 and TRBJ2-1; D is possibly TRBD1 (6 bases). V lost 1 base and J lost 5, with 18 bases in between. Germline loops: CDR1 MGHRA, CDR2 YSYEKL. The CDR3 covers 17 residues.

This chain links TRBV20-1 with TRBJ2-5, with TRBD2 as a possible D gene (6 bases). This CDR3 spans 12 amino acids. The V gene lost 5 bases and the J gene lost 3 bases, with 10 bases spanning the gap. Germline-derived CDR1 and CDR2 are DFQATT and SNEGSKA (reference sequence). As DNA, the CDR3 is TGCAGTGCTGGGACTCCAGAAGAGACCCAGTACTTC. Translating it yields CSAGTPEETQYF.

CDR3 amino acids: CAWMGQANTEAFF. CDR3 DNA: TGTGCCTGGATGGGACAGGCAAACACTGAAGCTTTCTTT. The chain joins TRBV30 to TRBJ1-1; 8 bases map to TRBD1. The CDR3 loop spans 13 amino acids. Losses at the gene ends were 4 bases for V and 2 bases for J; bases not matched to a gene: 3. Germline-derived CDR1 and CDR2 are GTSNPN and SVGIG (reference sequence).

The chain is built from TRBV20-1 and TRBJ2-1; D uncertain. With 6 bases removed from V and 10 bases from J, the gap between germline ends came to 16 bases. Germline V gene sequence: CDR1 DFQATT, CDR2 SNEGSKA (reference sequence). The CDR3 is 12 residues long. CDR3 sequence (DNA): TGCAGTGCCGGAGACCCGGGTGGGGAGCAGTTCTTC. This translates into CSAGDPGGEQFF.

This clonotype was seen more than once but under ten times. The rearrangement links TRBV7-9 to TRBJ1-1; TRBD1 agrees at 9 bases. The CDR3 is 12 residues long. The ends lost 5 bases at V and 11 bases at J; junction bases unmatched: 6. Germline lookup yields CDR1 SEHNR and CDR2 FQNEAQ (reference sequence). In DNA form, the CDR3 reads TGTGCCAGCAGCCCGGGACAGGGAAAGGCTTTCTTT. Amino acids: CASSPGQGKAFF.

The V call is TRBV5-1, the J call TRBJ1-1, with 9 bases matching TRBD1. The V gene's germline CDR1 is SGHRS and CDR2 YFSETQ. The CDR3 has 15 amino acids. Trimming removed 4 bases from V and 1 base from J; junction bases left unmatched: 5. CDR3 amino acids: CASSVTGGKNTEAFF. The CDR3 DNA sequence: TGCGCCAGCAGCGTTACAGGGGGCAAGAACACTGAAGCTTTCTTT.

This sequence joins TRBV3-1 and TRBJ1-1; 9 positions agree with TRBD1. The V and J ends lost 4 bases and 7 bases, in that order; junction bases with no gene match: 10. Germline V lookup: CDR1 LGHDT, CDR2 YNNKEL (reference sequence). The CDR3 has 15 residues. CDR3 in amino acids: CASSLEGQGRGEAFF. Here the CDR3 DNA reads TGTGCCAGCAGCCTCGAGGGACAGGGACGTGGTGAAGCTTTCTTT. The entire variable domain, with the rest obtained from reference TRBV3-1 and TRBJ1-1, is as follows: DTAVSQTPKYLVTQMGNDKSIKCEQNLGHDTMYWYKQDSKKFLKIMFSYNNKELIINETVPNRFSPKSPDKAHLNLHINSLELGDSAVYFCASSLEGQGRGEAFFGQGTRLTVV.

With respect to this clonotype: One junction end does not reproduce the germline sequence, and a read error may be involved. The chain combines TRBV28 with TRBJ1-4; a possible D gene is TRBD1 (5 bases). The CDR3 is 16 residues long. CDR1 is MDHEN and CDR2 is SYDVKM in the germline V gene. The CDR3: CASSIRQGATNEELFF. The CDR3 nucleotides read TGTGCCAGCAGTATACGCCAGGGTGCAACTAATGAAGAACTGTTTTTT.

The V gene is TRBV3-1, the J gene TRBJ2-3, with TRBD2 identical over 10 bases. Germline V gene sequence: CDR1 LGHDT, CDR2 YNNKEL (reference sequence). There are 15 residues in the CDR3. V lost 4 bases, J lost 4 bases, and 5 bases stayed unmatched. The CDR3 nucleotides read TGTGCCAGCAGCCTTACTAGCGGGACGGCAGATACGCAGTATTTT. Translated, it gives CASSLTSGTADTQYF.

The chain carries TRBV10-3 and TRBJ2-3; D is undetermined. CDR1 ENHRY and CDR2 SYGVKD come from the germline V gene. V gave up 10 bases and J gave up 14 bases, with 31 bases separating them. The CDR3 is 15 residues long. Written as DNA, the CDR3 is TGTGCCAACCGGTCCTGGCGCCAGTCGCACAGATACGCGTATTTT. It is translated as CANRSWRQSHRYAYF.

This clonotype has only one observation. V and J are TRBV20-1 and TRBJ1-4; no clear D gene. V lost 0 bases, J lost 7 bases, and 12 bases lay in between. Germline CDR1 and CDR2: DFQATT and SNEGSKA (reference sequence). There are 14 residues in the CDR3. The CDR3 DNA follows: TGCAGTGCTAGAGATCCAGTAGCGGGTGAAAAACTGTTTTTT. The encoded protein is CSARDPVAGEKLFF.